This T cell receptor beta chain came from a study of blood T cells in healthy people across ages. Points on this clonotype: No antigen is known for it.

Study-wide points: Diversity estimated from one million T cells was considered an underestimate.

Per the germline V gene, CDR1 is LGHNA and CDR2 is YSLEER. The CDR3 runs to 13 residues. The V end lost 5 bases, the J end lost 5 bases, and 10 bases lay between the germline ends. Primers used in a second PCR of roughly 6 to 12 cycles were a sample-barcoded 5' primer and a J-beta primer mix. Using its own MiXCR run on the 5' RACE reads, TCRdb lists one record per CDR3 protein. The table has about 1.4 million distinct CDR3 sequences, 55% to 75% seen once. This chain links TRBV4-3 with TRBJ2-1; D remains unclear. Sequences were obtained from blood. This TCR derives from a man aged 18 to 30 in good health. CDR3 sequence: CASSYVPNNEQFF. CDR3 nucleotide sequence: TGCGCCAGCAGCTATGTACCGAACAATGAGCAGTTCTTC.